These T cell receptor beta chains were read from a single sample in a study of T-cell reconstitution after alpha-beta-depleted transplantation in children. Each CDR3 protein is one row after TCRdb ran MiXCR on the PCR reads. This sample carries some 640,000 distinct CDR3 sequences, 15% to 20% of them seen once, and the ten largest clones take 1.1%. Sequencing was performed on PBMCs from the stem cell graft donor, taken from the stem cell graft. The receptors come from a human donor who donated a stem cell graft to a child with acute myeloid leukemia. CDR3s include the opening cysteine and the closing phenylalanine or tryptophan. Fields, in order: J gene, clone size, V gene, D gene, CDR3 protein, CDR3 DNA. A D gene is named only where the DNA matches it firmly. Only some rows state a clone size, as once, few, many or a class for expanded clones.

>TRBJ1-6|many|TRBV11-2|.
CASSAQAVRDSPLHF
TGTGCCAGCAGCGCGCAGGCGGTGAGGGATTCACCCCTCCACTTT
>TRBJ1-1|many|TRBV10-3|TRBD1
CAVQGVGTEAFF
TGTGCCGTACAGGGGGTGGGCACTGAAGCTTTCTTT
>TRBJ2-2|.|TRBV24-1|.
CATSDLPFDNAGELFF
TGTGCCACCAGTGATTTGCCCTTCGATAACGCCGGGGAGCTGTTTTTT
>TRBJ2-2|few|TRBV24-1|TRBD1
CATSDPGQAPFSNTGELFF
TGTGCCACCAGTGATCCGGGACAGGCCCCATTCTCGAACACCGGGGAGCTGTTTTTT
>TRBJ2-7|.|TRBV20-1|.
CSASSRQEGAYEQYF
TGCAGTGCTTCCTCCCGACAGGAAGGAGCCTACGAGCAGTACTTC
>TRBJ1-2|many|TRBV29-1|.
CSVGGGDYGYTF
TGCAGCGTTGGGGGGGGAGACTATGGCTACACCTTC
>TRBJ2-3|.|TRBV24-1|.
CATSVGALETQYF
TGTGCCACCAGTGTAGGAGCTCTCGAGACGCAGTATTTT
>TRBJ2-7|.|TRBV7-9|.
CASSLSGGWISYEQYF
TGTGCCAGCAGCTTATCGGGGGGCTGGATCTCCTACGAGCAGTACTTC
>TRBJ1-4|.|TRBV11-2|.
CASSLSIPTNEKLFF
TGTGCCAGCAGCTTATCGATTCCAACTAATGAAAAACTGTTTTTT
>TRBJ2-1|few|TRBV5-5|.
CASSLRADRTTWQFF
TGTGCCAGCAGCTTAAGGGCCGACCGTACAACGTGGCAGTTCTTC
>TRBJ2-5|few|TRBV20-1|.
CSARDFVVGGETQYF
TGCAGTGCTAGAGATTTTGTCGTCGGCGGCGAGACCCAGTACTTC
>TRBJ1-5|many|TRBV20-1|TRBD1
CSAATGSSNQPQHF
TGCAGTGCGGCGACAGGGAGTAGCAATCAGCCCCAGCATTTT
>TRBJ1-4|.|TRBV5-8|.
CARSPDRARGEKLFF
TGTGCCAGGAGCCCGGACCGGGCACGGGGCGAAAAACTGTTTTTT
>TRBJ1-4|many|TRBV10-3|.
CAISDIRTDLNEKLFF
TGTGCCATCAGTGACATCCGGACAGACCTTAATGAAAAACTGTTTTTT
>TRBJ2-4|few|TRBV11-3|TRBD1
CASSPRTGTVGIQYF
TGTGCCAGCAGCCCACGGACAGGGACGGTTGGCATTCAGTACTTC
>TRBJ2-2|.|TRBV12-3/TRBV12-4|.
CASSLVLLLDGTGELFF
TGTGCCAGCAGTTTAGTCCTCTTGCTAGATGGGACCGGGGAGCTGTTTTTT
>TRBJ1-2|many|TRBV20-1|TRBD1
CSASSLQGLGGYTF
TGCAGTGCTAGTAGCCTACAGGGGCTTGGTGGCTACACCTTC
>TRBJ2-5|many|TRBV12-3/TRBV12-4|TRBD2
CASSGNGAGVGETQYF
TGTGCCAGCAGCGGTAATGGGGCGGGGGTAGGAGAGACCCAGTACTTC
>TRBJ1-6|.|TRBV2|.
CASSGEANSPLHF
TGTGCCAGCAGTGGGGAGGCGAATTCACCCCTCCACTTT
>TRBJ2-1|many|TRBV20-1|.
CSARGGIFMEQFF
TGCAGTGCTAGAGGGGGCATTTTTATGGAGCAGTTCTTC
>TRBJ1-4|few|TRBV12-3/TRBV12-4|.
CASSLGDRGLFF
TGTGCCAGCAGTTTAGGGGATCGGGGACTGTTTTTT
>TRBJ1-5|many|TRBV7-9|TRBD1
CASSLGTGVRNQPQHF
TGTGCCAGCAGCTTGGGGACAGGGGTTCGCAATCAGCCCCAGCATTTT
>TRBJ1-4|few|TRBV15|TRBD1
CATSRSRGRGEKLFF
TGTGCCACCAGCAGATCCAGGGGGCGAGGGGAAAAACTGTTTTTT
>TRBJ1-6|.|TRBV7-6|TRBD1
CASSAGTGASNNSPLHF
TGTGCCAGCAGCGCAGGGACAGGGGCTTCGAATAATTCACCCCTCCACTTT
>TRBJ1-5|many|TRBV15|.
CATSRDSWLGNQPQHF
TGTGCCACCAGCAGAGATTCGTGGTTAGGCAATCAGCCCCAGCATTTT
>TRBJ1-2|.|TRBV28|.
CASSLRPLGRYGYTF
TGTGCCAGCAGTTTACGGCCCCTGGGGAGATATGGCTACACCTTC
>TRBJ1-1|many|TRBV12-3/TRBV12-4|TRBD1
CASTHRGLGTEAFF
TGTGCCAGCACCCACAGGGGCCTTGGCACTGAAGCTTTCTTT
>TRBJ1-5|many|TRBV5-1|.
CASSLAVNQPQHF
TGCGCCAGCAGCTTGGCCGTTAATCAGCCCCAGCATTTT
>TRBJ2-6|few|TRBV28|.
CASCLGATGANVLTF
TGTGCCAGCTGTTTGGGTGCTACCGGGGCCAACGTCCTGACTTTC
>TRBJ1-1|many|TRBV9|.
CASSVEAGPEAFF
TGTGCCAGCAGCGTAGAGGCGGGCCCTGAAGCTTTCTTT
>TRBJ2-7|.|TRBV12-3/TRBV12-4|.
CASTKGLRGYEQYF
TGTGCCAGCACCAAAGGACTAAGAGGCTACGAGCAGTACTTC
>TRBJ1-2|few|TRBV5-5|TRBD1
CASSLGTGTHYGYTF
TGTGCCAGCAGCTTAGGGACAGGGACACACTATGGCTACACCTTC
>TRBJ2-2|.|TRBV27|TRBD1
CASSPLPGGLRTGELFF
TGTGCCAGCAGTCCCCTACCAGGGGGCTTGCGTACCGGGGAGCTGTTTTTT
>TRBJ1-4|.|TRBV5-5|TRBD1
CASSLGWDRLYEKLFF
TGTGCCAGCAGCTTGGGATGGGACAGATTGTATGAAAAACTGTTTTTT
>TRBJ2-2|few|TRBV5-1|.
CASSLVGPPNTGELFF
TGCGCCAGCAGCTTGGTGGGGCCCCCGAACACCGGGGAGCTGTTTTTT
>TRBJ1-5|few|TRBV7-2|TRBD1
CASSGDRGTYSNQPQHF
TGTGCCAGCAGTGGGGACAGGGGGACTTATAGCAATCAGCCCCAGCATTTT
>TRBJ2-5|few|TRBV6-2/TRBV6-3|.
CASSYADLAGETQYF
TGTGCCAGCAGTTACGCGGACTTGGCAGGGGAGACCCAGTACTTC
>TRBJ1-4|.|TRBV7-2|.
CASSFGTSEKLFF
TGTGCCAGCAGCTTCGGGACCTCCGAAAAACTGTTTTTT